The clone carrying this T cell receptor (beta chain) has ten or more counts. Transcripts of RNA were the source for amplifying TCR beta CDR3 regions. HTBI-primed RT-PCR formed the first round, and a multiplex PCR formed the second. TCRdb analysed the multiplex PCR reads with MiXCR anew, one entry per CDR3 protein. The data contain about 640,000 distinct CDR3 sequences, just over 40% of them singletons. The sample is drawn from a study of Graves' ophthalmopathy and Graves' hyperthyroidism. Other autoimmune disease, uncontrolled infection, pregnancy and lactation led to exclusion. The ends were cut back, 5 bases at V and 7 bases at J, with 8 bases in the middle. The CDR3 is 11 amino acids. The germline V gene has CDR1 SQVTM and CDR2 ANQGSEA.

The clonotype was recovered from an adult man with Graves' ophthalmopathy. The V and J genes are TRBV29-1 and TRBJ2-2; unclear D gene. Sequences were obtained from peripheral blood. The CDR3: CSVLGHGELFF. Here the CDR3 DNA reads TGCAGCGTTTTAGGCCACGGGGAGCTGTTTTTT.